Below, 13 T cell receptor beta chains from the same sample are listed, as sequenced in a study of blood T cell repertoires in COVID-19. Produced via immunoSEQ multiplex PCR; TCRdb's table is partial and in-frame only. The table shows 100,000 to 150,000 clones, with more than 70% occurring only once. Sample: peripheral blood. Source of these receptors: a man in his sixties or seventies with acute or convalescent COVID-19.

CDR3 amino acids: CASSLMGDRGSTEAFF. CDR3 in DNA: TGCGCCAGCAGCTTAATGGGAGACAGGGGAAGTACTGAAGCTTTCTTT. This chain links TRBV5-1 with TRBJ1-1, with TRBD1 matching over 8 bases. V was pared by 2 bases and J by 5 bases, with 11 bases of the junction left unmatched. The CDR3 totals 16 residues. Germline V gives CDR1 SGHRS, CDR2 YFSETQ.

The gene calls are TRBV28 and TRBJ2-1; D perhaps matches TRBD2 (7 bases). Germline assignment: CDR1 MDHEN and CDR2 SYDVKM. Between the trimmed V and J ends, which lost 6 bases and 8 bases, there was a span of 14 bases. The CDR3 is 13 residues long. CDR3 residues: CASRGGGVYEQFF. CDR3 coding DNA: TGTGCCAGCAGAGGGGGGGGCGTTTATGAGCAGTTCTTC.

This clone has more than one count but fewer than ten. The chain recombines TRBV9 with TRBJ2-2; D not resolved. Trimming removed 0 bases at V and 4 bases at J, with 13 bases between. This CDR3 comprises 16 residues. The germline gives CDR1 SGDLS, CDR2 YYNGEE. CDR3 bases: TGTGCCAGCAGCGTAGGAAGTACAGTTCCCACCGGGGAGCTGTTTTTT. It encodes CASSVGSTVPTGELFF.

The rearrangement links TRBV27 to TRBJ1-2, with 9 positions matching TRBD1. V was pared by 6 bases and J by 4 bases, with 12 bases of the junction left unmatched. The CDR3 is 16 residues long. CDR1 is MNHEY and CDR2 is SMNVEV in the germline V gene (reference sequence). Here the CDR3 DNA reads TGTGCCAGCAGACCGGGAGGACAGGGGAATGGCTATGGCTACACCTTC. Residues: CASRPGGQGNGYGYTF.

V is TRBV3-1 (or the pseudogene TRBV3-2) and J is TRBJ2-7; 7 nucleotides align to TRBD2. Germline V gives CDR1 LGHDT, CDR2 YNNKEL (reference sequence). Trimming at V came to 2 bases and at J to 4 bases, leaving 14 bases not matched to a gene. The CDR3 has 17 residues. The DNA for the CDR3 is TGTGCCAGCAGCCAACAAGATATGTGGGCGGGGGATTACGAGCAGTACTTC. This sequence encodes CASSQQDMWAGDYEQYF.

The CDR3 is CASSPSWGVRPQHF. The CDR3 nucleotides are TGTGCCAGTAGTCCTTCGTGGGGGGTCAGGCCCCAGCATTTT. The chain recombines TRBV19 with TRBJ1-5, with D perhaps TRBD1 (5 bases). CDR3 length: 14 amino acids. V lost 5 bases, J lost 9 bases, and 17 bases lay in between. Germline assignment: CDR1 LNHDA and CDR2 SQIVND (reference sequence).

In this sample, this clone turned up once. This chain joins TRBV15 and TRBJ2-7, with D maybe TRBD1 (6 bases). Germline assignment: CDR1 LNHNV and CDR2 YYDKDF (reference sequence). V lost 3 bases to trimming and J lost 3 bases, with 9 bases between them. The CDR3 totals 13 residues. CDR3 residues: CATSRDRNYEQYF. The CDR3 region has the DNA TGTGCCACCAGCAGGGACAGAAACTACGAGCAGTACTTC. The complete variable domain, with remaining parts taken from reference TRBV15 and TRBJ2-7, reads DAMVIQNPRYQVTQFGKPVTLSCSQTLNHNVMYWYQQKSSQAPKLLFHYYDKDFNNEADTPDNFQSRRPNTSFCFLDIRSPGLGDTAMYLCATSRDRNYEQYFGPGTRLTVT.

The J gene is TRBJ2-7, the V gene TRBV6-5, with TRBD1 matching 8 bases. After removal of 8 bases from V and 0 bases from J, the junction contained 9 bases not matched to a gene. Per the germline V gene, CDR1 is MNHEY and CDR2 is SVGAGI. This CDR3 is 15 amino acids long. CDR3 in DNA: TGTGCCAGCCATGGACCAGGACAGGGCTCCTACGAGCAGTACTTC. It is translated as CASHGPGQGSYEQYF.

The J gene is TRBJ2-1, the V gene TRBV11-2; D is unresolved. Germline CDR1 reads SGHAT; CDR2 reads FQNNGV. The V gene lost 0 bases and the J gene lost 3 bases, with 6 bases spanning the gap. There are 14 residues in the CDR3. The CDR3 DNA sequence: TGTGCCAGCAGCTTAGAGAGAAGCTACAATGAGCAGTTCTTC. Translating gives CASSLERSYNEQFF.

The chain has TRBV5-1 and TRBJ1-1; 7 nucleotides agree with TRBD1. Trimming cost V 4 bases and J 1 base; bases outside gene matches: 13. Germline V gene lookup returns CDR1 SGHRS and CDR2 YFSETQ. There are 17 residues in the CDR3. This CDR3 is CASSNNNRGFRNTEAFF. For the CDR3, the DNA is TGCGCCAGCAGCAACAACAACAGGGGTTTTAGGAACACTGAAGCTTTCTTT.

Regarding this clone: The same CDR3 also results from other DNA sequences found in this sample. The CDR3 DNA reads TGCGCCAGCAGCTCACAGGGGGGGAACACTGAAGCTTTCTTT. This translates into CASSSQGGNTEAFF. The chain employs TRBV5-1 and TRBJ1-1; 8 positions agree with TRBD1. CDR3 length: 14 amino acids. Germline CDR1 reads SGHRS; CDR2 reads YFSETQ. The V and J ends lost 3 bases and 1 base, in that order; junction bases with no gene match: 2.

This clone was picked up a small number of times. The chain links TRBV5-6 to TRBJ1-2; D gene unclear. Looked up from germline, CDR1 is SGHDT and CDR2 is YYEEEE. This CDR3 region has 17 residues. Between the trimmed V and J ends, which lost 0 bases and 4 bases, there was a span of 19 bases. The DNA of the CDR3 is TGTGCCAGCAGCTTGGCCCTCATGTCGGGGAAGAGCTATGGCTACACCTTC. Translating it yields CASSLALMSGKSYGYTF.

The chain couples TRBV15 to TRBJ1-2; D not certain. V was trimmed by 1 base and J by 3 bases, leaving 12 bases between them. Germline lookup yields CDR1 LNHNV and CDR2 YYDKDF (reference sequence). This CDR3 contains 15 residues. In nucleotides, the CDR3 is TGTGCCACCAGCAGAGGCCTAGATATGGACTATGGCTACACCTTC. This encodes CATSRGLDMDYGYTF. The variable domain in full, completed from reference TRBV15 and TRBJ1-2, reads DAMVIQNPRYQVTQFGKPVTLSCSQTLNHNVMYWYQQKSSQAPKLLFHYYDKDFNNEADTPDNFQSRRPNTSFCFLDIRSPGLGDTAMYLCATSRGLDMDYGYTFGSGTRLTVV.